This TCR beta chain was profiled in a study of cytomegalovirus exposure and HLA in healthy donors. In the study overall: Roughly 180 million T cells yielded around 120 million unique TCR beta sequences in earlier analysis. Around 80 million unique TCR sequences came from HLA-typed donors in an early release. General observations from the study: Published work reported that the classifier diagnosed cytomegalovirus status with high specificity and sensitivity.

The CDR3 sequence is 16 residues long. Looked up from germline, CDR1 is MNHEY and CDR2 is SVGAGI. The ends lost 2 bases at V and 0 bases at J; junction bases unmatched: 4. Concerning this clone: The antigen is undetermined.

PCR used 60 Vbeta primers and 13 Jbeta primers. Sequencing was performed with immunoSEQ multiplex PCR; in TCRdb, only in-frame clones are kept and a portion is missing. The sample consists of around 160,000 clones, around three quarters of them appearing once. This TCR derives from a middle-aged man in good health and CMV-seropositive. Sequencing input: PBMCs. V and J are TRBV6-5 and TRBJ2-4, with 7 bases identical to TRBD1. CDR3 coding DNA: TGTGCCAGCAGTTACGACACAGGGGAAGCCAAAAACATTCAGTACTTC. It encodes CASSYDTGEAKNIQYF.